This T cell receptor beta chain was recorded in a study of early T cells in non-severe SARS-CoV-2 infection. Study-wide background: The sequenced material was bulk RNA from unsorted whole blood, and its chains were unpaired.

A note on this clonotype: Its specificity is unknown.

Findings of the study overall: VDJdb-based annotation leaned toward anti-spike CD8 responses and missed private and CD4 specificities.

Unique molecular identifier tags were affixed to discrete cDNA molecules. TCRdb re-called the 5' RACE reads with MiXCR, one entry per CDR3 protein. The sample holds roughly 120,000 distinct CDR3 sequences, about 15% seen once. The CDR3 runs to 12 residues. Germline CDR1 is MNHEY and CDR2 is SVGEGT. The V end was cut by 7 bases, the J end by 9 bases, with 15 bases between. The clonotype comes from an adult who was a healthcare worker with PCR-confirmed SARS-CoV-2 infection or an uninfected control (not recorded which). What was sequenced was whole blood. The genes are TRBV6-2 or TRBV6-3 and TRBJ1-2; D unclear. The CDR3 DNA reads TGTGCCAGCATCCCGGTCCTTATGAGCTACACCTTC. Translating it yields CASIPVLMSYTF.